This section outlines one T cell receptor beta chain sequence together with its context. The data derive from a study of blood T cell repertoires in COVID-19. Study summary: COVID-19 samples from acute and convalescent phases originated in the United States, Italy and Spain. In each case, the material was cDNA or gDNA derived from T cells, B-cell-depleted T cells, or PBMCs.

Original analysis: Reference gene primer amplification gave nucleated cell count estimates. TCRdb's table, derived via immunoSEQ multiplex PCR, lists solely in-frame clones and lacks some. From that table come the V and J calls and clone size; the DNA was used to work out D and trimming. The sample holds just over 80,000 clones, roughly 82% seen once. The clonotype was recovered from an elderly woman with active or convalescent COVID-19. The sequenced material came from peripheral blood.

CDR3 region: CASSLSGGLETQYF. The CDR3, as DNA: TGTGCCAGCAGCTTATCAGGGGGCTTAGAGACCCAGTACTTC. The J gene is TRBJ2-5, the V gene TRBV7-2; 8 positions match TRBD1. The CDR3 runs to 14 residues. CDR1 is SGHTA and CDR2 is FQGNSA in the germline V gene. V lost 2 bases, J lost 4 bases, and 3 bases stayed unmatched.